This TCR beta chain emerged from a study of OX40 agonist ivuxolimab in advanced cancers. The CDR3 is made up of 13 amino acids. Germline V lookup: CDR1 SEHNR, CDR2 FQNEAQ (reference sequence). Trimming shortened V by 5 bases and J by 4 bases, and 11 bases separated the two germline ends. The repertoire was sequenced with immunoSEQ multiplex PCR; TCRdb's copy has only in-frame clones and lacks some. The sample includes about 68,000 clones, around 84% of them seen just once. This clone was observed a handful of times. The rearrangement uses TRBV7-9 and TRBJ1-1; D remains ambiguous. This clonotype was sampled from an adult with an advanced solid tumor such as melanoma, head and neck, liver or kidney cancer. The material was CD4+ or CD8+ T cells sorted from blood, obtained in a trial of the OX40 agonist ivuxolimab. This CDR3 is CASSLSYGTEAFF. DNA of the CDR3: TGTGCCAGCAGCCTTAGTTATGGCACTGAAGCTTTCTTT.